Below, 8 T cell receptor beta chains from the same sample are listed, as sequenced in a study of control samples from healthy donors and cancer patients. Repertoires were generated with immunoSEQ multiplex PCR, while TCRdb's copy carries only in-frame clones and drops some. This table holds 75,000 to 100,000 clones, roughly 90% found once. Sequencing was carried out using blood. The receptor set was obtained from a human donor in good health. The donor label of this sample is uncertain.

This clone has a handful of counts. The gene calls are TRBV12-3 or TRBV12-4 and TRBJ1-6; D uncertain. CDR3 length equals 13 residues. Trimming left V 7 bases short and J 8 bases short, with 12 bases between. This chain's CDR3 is CASTQTRDSPLHF. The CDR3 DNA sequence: TGTGCCAGCACTCAAACGCGGGATTCACCCCTCCACTTT.

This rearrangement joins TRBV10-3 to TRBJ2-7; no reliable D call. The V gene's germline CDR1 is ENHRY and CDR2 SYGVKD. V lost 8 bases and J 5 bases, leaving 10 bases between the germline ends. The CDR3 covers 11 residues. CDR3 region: CAIAQADEQYF. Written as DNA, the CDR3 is TGTGCCATCGCCCAGGCCGACGAGCAGTACTTC.

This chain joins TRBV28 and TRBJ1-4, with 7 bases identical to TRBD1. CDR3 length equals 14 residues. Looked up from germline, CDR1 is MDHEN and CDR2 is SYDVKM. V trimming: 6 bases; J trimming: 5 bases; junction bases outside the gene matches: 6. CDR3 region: CASSLGQLNEKLFF. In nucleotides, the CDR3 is TGTGCCAGCAGCTTGGGACAGCTGAATGAAAAACTGTTTTTT.

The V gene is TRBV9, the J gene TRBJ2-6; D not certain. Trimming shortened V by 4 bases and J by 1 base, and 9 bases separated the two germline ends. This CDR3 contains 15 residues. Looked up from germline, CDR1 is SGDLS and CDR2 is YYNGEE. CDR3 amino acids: CASSPYGSGANVLTF. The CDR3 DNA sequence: TGTGCCAGCAGCCCTTATGGATCTGGGGCCAACGTCCTGACTTTC.

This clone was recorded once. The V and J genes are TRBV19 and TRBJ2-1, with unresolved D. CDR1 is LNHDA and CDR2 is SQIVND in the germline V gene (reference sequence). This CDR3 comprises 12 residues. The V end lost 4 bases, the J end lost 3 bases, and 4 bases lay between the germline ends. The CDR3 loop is CASSNYYNEQFF. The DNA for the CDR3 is TGTGCCAGTAGTAACTACTACAATGAGCAGTTCTTC.

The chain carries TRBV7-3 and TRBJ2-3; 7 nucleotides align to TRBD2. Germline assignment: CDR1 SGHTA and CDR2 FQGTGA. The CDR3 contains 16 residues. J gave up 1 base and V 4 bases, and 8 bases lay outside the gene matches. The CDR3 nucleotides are TGTGCCAGCAGCTCTCGAGCGGGGCCGGGCACAGATACGCAGTATTTT. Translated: CASSSRAGPGTDTQYF.

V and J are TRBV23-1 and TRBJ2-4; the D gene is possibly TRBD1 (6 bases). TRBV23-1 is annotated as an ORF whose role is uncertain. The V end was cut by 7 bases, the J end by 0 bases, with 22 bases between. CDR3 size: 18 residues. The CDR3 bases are TGCGCCAGCACCCCCCCCATCCCAGGGGTCCTAGCCAAAAACATTCAGTACTTC. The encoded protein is CASTPPIPGVLAKNIQYF.

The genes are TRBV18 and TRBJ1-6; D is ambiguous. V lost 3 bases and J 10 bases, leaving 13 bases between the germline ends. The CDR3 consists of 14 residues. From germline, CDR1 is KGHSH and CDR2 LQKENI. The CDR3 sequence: CASSPQSMDSPLHF. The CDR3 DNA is TGTGCCAGCTCACCCCAAAGCATGGACTCACCCCTCCACTTT.